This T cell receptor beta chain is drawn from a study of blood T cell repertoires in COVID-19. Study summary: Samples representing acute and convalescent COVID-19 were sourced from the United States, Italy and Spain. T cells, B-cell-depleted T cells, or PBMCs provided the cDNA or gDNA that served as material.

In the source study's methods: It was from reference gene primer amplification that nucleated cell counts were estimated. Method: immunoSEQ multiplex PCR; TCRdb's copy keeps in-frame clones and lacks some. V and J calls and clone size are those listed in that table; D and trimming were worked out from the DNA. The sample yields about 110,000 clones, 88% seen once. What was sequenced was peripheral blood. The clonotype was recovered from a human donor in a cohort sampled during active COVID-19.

The CDR3 bases are TGTGCCAGCAACAGGGACCGAAATAGCAATCAGCCCCAGCATTTT. It specifies CASNRDRNSNQPQHF. The chain has TRBV2 and TRBJ1-5; D possibly corresponds to TRBD1 (6 bases). This CDR3 region has 15 residues. V was clipped by 7 bases and J by 0 bases, with 13 bases between them. Germline-derived CDR1 and CDR2 are SNHLY and FYNNEI.